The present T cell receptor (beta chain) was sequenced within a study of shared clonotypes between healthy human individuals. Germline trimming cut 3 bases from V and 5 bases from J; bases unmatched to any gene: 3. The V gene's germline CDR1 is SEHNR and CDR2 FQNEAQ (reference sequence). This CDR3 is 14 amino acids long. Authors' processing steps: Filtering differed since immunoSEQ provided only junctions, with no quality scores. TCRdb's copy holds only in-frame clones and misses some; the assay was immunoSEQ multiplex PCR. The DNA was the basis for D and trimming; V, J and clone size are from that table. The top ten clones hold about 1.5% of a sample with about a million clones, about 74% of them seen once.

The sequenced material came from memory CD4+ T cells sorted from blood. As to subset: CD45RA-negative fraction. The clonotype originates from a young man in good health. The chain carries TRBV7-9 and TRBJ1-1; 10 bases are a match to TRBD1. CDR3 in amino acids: CASSLGDRGTEAFF. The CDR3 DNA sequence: TGTGCCAGCAGCTTGGGGGACAGGGGTACTGAAGCTTTCTTT.